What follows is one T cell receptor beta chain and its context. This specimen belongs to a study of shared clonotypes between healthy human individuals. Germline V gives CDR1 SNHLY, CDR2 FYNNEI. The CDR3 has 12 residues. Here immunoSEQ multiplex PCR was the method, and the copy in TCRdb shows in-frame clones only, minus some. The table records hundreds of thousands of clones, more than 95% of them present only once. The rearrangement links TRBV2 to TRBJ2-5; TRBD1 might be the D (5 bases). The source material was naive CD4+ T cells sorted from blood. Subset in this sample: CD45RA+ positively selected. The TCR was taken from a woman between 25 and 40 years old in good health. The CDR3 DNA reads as TGTGCAGCCTCGAGTCAGGGAGAGACCCAGTACTTC. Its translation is CAASSQGETQYF.